A few counts support the clone carrying this TCR beta chain. Its antigen is as yet unknown. The CDR3 totals 17 residues. Germline assignment: CDR1 DFQATT and CDR2 SNEGSKA (reference sequence). The ends lost 6 bases at V and 0 bases at J; junction bases unmatched: 11. These data are taken from a study of T cells in Graves' hyperthyroidism and ophthalmopathy. Study-wide results and caveats: The model forecast ophthalmopathy, anticipating it by a median approximately 6 months before onset. Separation of ophthalmopathy from stable hyperthyroidism was achieved by a 13 V-J model.

Thyroid ultrasound and orbital computed tomography, with clinical symptoms and serum thyroxine and TRAb, informed diagnoses. Fresh 10 ml peripheral blood yielded PBMCs. The investigators amplified TCR beta CDR3 regions from RNA transcripts. In the first-round RT-PCR of the TCR CDR3, the HTBI primer set was used. TCRdb ran MiXCR on the multiplex PCR reads and lists one entry per CDR3 protein. The sample contains 300,000 to 400,000 distinct CDR3 sequences, around 15% of which appear only once. This TCR was recovered from a woman between 25 and 40 years old with Graves' ophthalmopathy. Sequenced sample: blood. The V gene is TRBV20-1, the J gene TRBJ1-5; 10 nucleotides line up with TRBD1. CDR3 DNA: TGCAGTGCGACAACCGGGACAGGGGTTTATAGCAATCAGCCCCAGCATTTT. The encoded protein is CSATTGTGVYSNQPQHF.